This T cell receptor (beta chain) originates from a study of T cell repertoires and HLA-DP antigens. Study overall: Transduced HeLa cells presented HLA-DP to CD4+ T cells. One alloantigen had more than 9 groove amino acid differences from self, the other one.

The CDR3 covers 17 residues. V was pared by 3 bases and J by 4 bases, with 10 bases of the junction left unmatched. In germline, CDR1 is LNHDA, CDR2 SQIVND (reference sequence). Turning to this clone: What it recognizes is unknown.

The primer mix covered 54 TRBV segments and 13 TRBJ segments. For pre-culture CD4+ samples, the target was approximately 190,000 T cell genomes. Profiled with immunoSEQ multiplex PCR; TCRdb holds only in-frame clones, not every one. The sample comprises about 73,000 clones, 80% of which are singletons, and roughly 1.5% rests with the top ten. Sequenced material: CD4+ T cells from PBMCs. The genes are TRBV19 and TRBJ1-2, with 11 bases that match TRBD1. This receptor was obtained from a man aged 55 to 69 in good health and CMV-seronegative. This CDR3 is CASSIRLDRGRAYGYTF. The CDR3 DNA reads TGTGCCAGTAGTATTCGCCTGGACAGGGGGCGAGCCTATGGCTACACCTTC.